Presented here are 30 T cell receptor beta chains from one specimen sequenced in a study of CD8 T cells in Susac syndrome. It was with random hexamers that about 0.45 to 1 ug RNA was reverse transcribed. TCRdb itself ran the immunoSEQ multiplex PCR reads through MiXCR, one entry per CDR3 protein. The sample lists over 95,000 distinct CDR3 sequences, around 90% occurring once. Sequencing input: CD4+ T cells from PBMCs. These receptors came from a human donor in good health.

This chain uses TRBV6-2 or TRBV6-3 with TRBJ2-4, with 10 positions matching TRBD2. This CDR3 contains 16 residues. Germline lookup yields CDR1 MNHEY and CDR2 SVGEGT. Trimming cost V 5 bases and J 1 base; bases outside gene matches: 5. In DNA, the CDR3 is TGTGCCAGCAGTCTAGCGGGAGCCGCCGCCAAAAACATTCAGTACTTC. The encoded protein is CASSLAGAAAKNIQYF.

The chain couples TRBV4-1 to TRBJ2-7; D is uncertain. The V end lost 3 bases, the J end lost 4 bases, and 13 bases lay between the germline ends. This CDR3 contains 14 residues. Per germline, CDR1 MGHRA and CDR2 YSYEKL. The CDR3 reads CASSQGRASYEQYF. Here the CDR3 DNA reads TGCGCCAGCAGCCAGGGCCGTGCGAGTTACGAGCAGTACTTC.

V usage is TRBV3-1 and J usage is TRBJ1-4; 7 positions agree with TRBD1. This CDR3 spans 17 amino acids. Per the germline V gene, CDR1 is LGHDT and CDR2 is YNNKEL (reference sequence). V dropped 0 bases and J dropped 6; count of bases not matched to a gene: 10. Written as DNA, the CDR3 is TGTGCCAGCAGCCAAGATCGTCCGGGACAGCTCCATGAAAAACTGTTTTTT. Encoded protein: CASSQDRPGQLHEKLFF.

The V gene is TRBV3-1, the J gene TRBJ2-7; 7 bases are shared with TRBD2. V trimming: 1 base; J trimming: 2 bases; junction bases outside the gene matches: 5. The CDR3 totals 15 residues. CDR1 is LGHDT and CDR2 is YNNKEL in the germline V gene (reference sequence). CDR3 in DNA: TGTGCCAGCAGCCAAGGCGGGAGCGGCGCCTACGAGCAGTACTTC. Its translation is CASSQGGSGAYEQYF.

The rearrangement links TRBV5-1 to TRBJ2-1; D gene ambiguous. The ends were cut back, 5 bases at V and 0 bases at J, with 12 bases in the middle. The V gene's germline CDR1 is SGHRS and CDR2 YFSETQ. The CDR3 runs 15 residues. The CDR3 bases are TGCGCCAGCAGTTCTACTGCGAGCTCCTACAATGAGCAGTTCTTC. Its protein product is CASSSTASSYNEQFF.

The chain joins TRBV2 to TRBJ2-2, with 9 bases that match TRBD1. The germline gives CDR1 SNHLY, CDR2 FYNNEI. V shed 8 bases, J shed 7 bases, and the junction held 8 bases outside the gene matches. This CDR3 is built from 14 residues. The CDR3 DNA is TGTGCCAGCGGAGACAGGGGGTGGTTCGGGGAGCTGTTTTTT. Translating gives CASGDRGWFGELFF.

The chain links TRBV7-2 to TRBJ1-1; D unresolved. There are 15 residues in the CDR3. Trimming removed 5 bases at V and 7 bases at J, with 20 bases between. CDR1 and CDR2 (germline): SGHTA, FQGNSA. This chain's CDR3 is CASSTLQTGIGEAFF. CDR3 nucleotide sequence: TGTGCCAGCAGCACCTTACAAACGGGGATTGGTGAAGCTTTCTTT.

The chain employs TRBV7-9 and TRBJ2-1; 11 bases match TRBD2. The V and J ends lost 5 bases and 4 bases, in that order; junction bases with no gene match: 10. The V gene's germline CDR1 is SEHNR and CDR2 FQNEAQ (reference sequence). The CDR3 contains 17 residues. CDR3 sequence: CASSDDLSGRAYNEQFF. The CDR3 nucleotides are TGTGCCAGCAGCGATGATCTTAGCGGGAGGGCATACAATGAGCAGTTCTTC.

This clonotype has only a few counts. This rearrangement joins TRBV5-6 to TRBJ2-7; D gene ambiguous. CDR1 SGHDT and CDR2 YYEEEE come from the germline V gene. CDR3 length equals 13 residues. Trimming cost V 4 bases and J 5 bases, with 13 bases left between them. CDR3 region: CASSRKKLNEQYF. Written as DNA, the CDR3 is TGTGCCAGCAGCCGAAAAAAACTTAACGAGCAGTACTTC.

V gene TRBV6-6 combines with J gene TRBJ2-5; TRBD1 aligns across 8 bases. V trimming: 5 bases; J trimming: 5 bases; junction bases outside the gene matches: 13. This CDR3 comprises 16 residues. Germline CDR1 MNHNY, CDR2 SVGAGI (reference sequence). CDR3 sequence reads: CASSDPPGQGTETQYF. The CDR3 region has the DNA TGTGCCAGCAGTGACCCACCCGGACAGGGTACGGAGACCCAGTACTTC.

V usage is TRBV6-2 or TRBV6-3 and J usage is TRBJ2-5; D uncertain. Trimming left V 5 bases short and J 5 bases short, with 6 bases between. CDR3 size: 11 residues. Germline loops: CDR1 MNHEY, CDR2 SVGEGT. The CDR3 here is CASSKPETQYF. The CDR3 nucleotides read TGTGCCAGCAGTAAACCTGAGACCCAGTACTTC.

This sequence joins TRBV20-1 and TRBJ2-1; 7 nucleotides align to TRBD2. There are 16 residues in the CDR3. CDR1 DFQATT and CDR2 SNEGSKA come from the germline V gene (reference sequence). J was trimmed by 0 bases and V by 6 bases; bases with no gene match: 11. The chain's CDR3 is CSAGGGLTRSYNEQFF. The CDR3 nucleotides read TGCAGTGCCGGGGGAGGGCTCACCCGCTCCTACAATGAGCAGTTCTTC.

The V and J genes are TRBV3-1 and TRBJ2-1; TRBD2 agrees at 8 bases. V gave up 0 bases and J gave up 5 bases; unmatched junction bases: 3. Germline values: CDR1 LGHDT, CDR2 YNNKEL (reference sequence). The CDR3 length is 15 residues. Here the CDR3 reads CASSQEEREHNEQFF. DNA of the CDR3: TGTGCCAGCAGCCAAGAGGAGCGGGAGCACAATGAGCAGTTCTTC.

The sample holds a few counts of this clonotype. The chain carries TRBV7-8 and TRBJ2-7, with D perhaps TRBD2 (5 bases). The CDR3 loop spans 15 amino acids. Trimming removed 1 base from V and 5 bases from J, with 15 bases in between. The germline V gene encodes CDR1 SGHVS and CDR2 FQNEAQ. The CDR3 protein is CASSLGSSNPNEQYF. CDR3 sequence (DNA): TGTGCCAGCAGCTTAGGGTCTAGCAATCCGAACGAGCAGTACTTC.

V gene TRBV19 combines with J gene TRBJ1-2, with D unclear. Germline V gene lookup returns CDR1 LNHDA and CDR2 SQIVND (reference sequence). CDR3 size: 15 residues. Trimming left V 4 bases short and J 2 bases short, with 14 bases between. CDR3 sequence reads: CASSRRKTENYGYTF. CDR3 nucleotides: TGTGCCAGTAGTAGGAGGAAGACGGAGAACTATGGCTACACCTTC.

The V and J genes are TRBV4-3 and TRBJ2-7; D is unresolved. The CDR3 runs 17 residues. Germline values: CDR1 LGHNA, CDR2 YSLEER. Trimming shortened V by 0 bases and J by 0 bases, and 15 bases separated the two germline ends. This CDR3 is CASSQELLVRSSYEQYF. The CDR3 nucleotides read TGCGCCAGCAGCCAAGAGCTACTGGTCAGGAGCTCCTACGAGCAGTACTTC.

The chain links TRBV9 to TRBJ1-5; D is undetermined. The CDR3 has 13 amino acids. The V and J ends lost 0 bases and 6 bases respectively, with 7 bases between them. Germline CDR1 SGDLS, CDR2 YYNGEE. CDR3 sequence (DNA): TGTGCCAGCAGCGTAGAAAGTACTCAGCCCCAGCATTTT. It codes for CASSVESTQPQHF.

The CDR3 sequence is CASMALLTGSPLHF. DNA of the CDR3: TGTGCCAGTATGGCGCTCCTAACCGGCTCACCCCTCCACTTT. The chain is built from TRBV19 and TRBJ1-6, with no clear D. The CDR3 runs to 14 residues. Germline V CDR1 and CDR2: LNHDA, SQIVND (reference sequence). V shed 7 bases and J shed 10 bases, with 17 bases lying between them.

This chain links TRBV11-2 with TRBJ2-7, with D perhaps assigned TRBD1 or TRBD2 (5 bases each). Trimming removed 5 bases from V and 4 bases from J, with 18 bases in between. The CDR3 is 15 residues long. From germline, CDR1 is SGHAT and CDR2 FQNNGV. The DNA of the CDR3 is TGTGCCAGCAGCGACCGATGGGACGGCAGATACGAGCAGTACTTC. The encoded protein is CASSDRWDGRYEQYF.

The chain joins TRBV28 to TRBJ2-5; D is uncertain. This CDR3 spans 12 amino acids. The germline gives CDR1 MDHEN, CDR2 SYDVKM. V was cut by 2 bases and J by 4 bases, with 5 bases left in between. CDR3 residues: CASSLPVETQYF. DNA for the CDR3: TGTGCCAGCAGTTTACCGGTAGAGACCCAGTACTTC.

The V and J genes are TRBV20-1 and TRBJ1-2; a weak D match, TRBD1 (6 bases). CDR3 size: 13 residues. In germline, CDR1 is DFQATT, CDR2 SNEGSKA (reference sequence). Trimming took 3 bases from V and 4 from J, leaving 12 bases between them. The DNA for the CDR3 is TGCAGTGCTAGTCAGACAGGCGGCTATGGCTACACCTTC. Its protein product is CSASQTGGYGYTF.

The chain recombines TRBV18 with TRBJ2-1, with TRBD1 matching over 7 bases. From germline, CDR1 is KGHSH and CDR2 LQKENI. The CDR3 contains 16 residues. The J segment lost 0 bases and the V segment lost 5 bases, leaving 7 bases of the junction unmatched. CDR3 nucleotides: TGTGCCAGCTCAACTAAACAGGGGAACTCCTACAATGAGCAGTTCTTC. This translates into CASSTKQGNSYNEQFF. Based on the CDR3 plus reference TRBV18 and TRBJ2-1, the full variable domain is NAGVMQNPRHLVRRRGQEARLRCSPMKGHSHVYWYRQLPEEGLKFMVYLQKENIIDESGMPKERFSAEFPKEGPSILRIQQVVRGDSAAYFCASSTKQGNSYNEQFFGPGTRLTVL.

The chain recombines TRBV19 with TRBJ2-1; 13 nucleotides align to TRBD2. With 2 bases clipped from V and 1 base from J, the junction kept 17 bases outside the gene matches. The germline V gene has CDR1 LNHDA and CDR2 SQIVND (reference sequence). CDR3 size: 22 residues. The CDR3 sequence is CASSISFALRMTSGGSYNEQFF. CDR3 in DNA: TGTGCCAGTAGTATATCATTTGCTCTGAGGATGACTAGCGGGGGGTCCTACAATGAGCAGTTCTTC.

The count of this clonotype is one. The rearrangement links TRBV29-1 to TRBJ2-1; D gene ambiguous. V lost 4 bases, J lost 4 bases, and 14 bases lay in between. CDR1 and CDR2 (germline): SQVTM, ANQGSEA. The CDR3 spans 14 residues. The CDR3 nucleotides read TGCAGCGTTGCCCCCACCCGAGATTACAATGAGCAGTTCTTC. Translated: CSVAPTRDYNEQFF.

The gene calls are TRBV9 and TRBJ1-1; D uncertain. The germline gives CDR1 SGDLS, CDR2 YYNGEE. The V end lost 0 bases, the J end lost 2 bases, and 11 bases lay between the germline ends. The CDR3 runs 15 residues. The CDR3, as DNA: TGTGCCAGCAGCGTAGCGCTGGGGTCCAACACTGAAGCTTTCTTT. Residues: CASSVALGSNTEAFF.

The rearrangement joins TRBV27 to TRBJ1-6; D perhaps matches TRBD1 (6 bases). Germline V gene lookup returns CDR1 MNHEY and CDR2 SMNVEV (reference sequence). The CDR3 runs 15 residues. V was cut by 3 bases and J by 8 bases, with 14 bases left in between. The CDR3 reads CASSFGRGSDSPLHF. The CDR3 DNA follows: TGTGCCAGCAGTTTTGGCAGGGGTAGCGATTCACCCCTCCACTTT.

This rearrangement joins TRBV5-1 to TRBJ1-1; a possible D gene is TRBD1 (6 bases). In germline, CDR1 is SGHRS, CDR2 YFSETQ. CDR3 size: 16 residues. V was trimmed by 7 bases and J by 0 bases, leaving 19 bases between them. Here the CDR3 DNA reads TGCGCCAGCCTCCCCGGGGGGGCTCAACTGAACACTGAAGCTTTCTTT. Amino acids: CASLPGGAQLNTEAFF.

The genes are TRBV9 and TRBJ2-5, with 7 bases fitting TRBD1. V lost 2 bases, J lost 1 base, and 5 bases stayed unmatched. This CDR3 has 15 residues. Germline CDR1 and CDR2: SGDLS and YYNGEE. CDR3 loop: CASSVGQDGQETQYF. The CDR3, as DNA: TGTGCCAGCAGCGTCGGACAGGACGGCCAAGAGACCCAGTACTTC. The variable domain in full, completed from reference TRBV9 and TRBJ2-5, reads DSGVTQTPKHLITATGQRVTLRCSPRSGDLSVYWYQQSLDQGLQFLIQYYNGEERAKGNILERFSAQQFPDLHSELNLSSLELGDSALYFCASSVGQDGQETQYFGPGTRLLVL.

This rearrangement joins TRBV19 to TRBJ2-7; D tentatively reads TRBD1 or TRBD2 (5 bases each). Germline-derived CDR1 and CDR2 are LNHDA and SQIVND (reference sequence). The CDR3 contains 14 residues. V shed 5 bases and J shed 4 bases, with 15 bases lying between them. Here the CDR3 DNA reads TGTGCCAGTAGTCCCGGCAGAGGGGTTTACGAGCAGTACTTC. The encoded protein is CASSPGRGVYEQYF.

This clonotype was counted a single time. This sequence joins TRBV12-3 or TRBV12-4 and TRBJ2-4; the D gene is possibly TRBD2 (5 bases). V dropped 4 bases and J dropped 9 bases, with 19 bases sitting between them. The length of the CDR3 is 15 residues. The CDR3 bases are TGTGCCAGCAGTTCTGCCGGGGAGTTCCCGGGCATTCAGTACTTC. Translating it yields CASSSAGEFPGIQYF.